This T cell receptor beta chain was recovered during a study of CD8 T cells in ankylosing spondylitis. The V and J ends lost 4 bases and 0 bases respectively, with 20 bases between them. This CDR3 comprises 18 residues. Germline loops: CDR1 LGHNA, CDR2 YNFKEQ. Using quantitative 5'-RACE with molecular barcodes, the authors made TCR beta libraries. TCRdb re-called the 5' RACE reads through MiXCR, storing one row per CDR3 protein. Among some 340,000 distinct CDR3 sequences listed, roughly 14% were seen once. The chain joins TRBV4-2 to TRBJ2-3; no reliable D call. The sequence came from a male donor with ankylosing spondylitis or in good health (not recorded which). The specimen was blood, either unsorted or a sorted T cell fraction (not recorded which). Here the CDR3 reads CASSPGTGSDPSTDTQYF. CDR3 nucleotide sequence: TGTGCCAGCAGCCCCGGCACTGGGTCTGATCCTAGCACAGATACGCAGTATTTT.